One and the same sample provided the 28 T cell receptor beta chains below, sequenced in a study of blood T cell repertoires in COVID-19. The table came from immunoSEQ multiplex PCR; TCRdb's copy has only in-frame clones and leaves some out. This table has 300,000 to 400,000 clones, roughly 90% appearing once. Sequencing was carried out using PBMCs or T cells enriched from blood (not recorded which). These TCRs come from a woman aged 30 to 39 with acute COVID-19.

The chain recombines TRBV3-1 (or the pseudogene TRBV3-2) with TRBJ2-7; 8 bases are shared with TRBD1. The germline V gene has CDR1 LGHDT and CDR2 YNNKEL (reference sequence). This CDR3 is 15 amino acids long. The V and J ends lost 1 base and 3 bases, in that order; junction bases with no gene match: 5. The CDR3 here is CASSQGQGSIYEQYF. CDR3 in DNA: TGTGCCAGCAGCCAAGGACAGGGGTCTATCTACGAGCAGTACTTC.

The J gene is TRBJ2-1, the V gene TRBV5-6, with D unresolved. The germline V gene has CDR1 SGHDT and CDR2 YYEEEE. The V end was cut by 4 bases, the J end by 0 bases, with 8 bases between. CDR3 size: 14 residues. This CDR3 is CASSLWASYNEQFF. The CDR3 bases are TGTGCCAGCAGCCTGTGGGCCTCCTACAATGAGCAGTTCTTC.

The chain employs TRBV7-2 and TRBJ2-7; D may be TRBD1 (5 bases). The germline gives CDR1 SGHTA, CDR2 FQGNSA. CDR3 size: 15 residues. V lost 7 bases to trimming and J lost 3 bases, with 19 bases between them. The CDR3 spells CASKTQNTGIYEQYF. CDR3 nucleotides: TGTGCCAGCAAGACACAGAACACAGGAATCTACGAGCAGTACTTC.

The chain's CDR3 is CAIGTRGRHTDTQYF. The CDR3, as DNA: TGTGCCATCGGCACGCGGGGCCGACACACAGATACGCAGTATTTT. This chain uses TRBV10-3 with TRBJ2-3; maybe TRBD2 (6 bases). Deletions cut 8 bases from V and 2 bases from J, with 17 bases between. Germline V gene data show CDR1 as ENHRY and CDR2 as SYGVKD. This CDR3 region has 15 residues.

CDR3 protein: CSASYPRRGGLDTDTQYF. The CDR3 coding sequence is TGCAGTGCTAGTTACCCAAGGCGGGGGGGCCTTGATACAGATACGCAGTATTTT. This chain uses TRBV20-1 with TRBJ2-3, with TRBD2 matching over 9 bases. Germline-derived CDR1 and CDR2 are DFQATT and SNEGSKA (reference sequence). Unmatched junction bases numbered 16, after V lost 3 bases and J lost 3 bases. This CDR3 comprises 18 residues.

The chain uses TRBV25-1 and TRBJ1-6; the D gene is possibly TRBD1 (5 bases). V was cut by 3 bases and J by 12 bases, with 15 bases left in between. This CDR3 is built from 14 residues. The germline gives CDR1 MGHDK, CDR2 SYGVNS. CDR3 residues: CASSDGGIVLPLHF. CDR3 in DNA: TGTGCCAGCAGTGACGGGGGGATAGTTTTACCCCTCCACTTT.

The genes are TRBV7-2 and TRBJ2-7; 14 positions agree with TRBD2. The V gene's germline CDR1 is SGHTA and CDR2 FQGNSA. The CDR3 covers 17 residues. The V gene end was trimmed by 7 bases and the J gene end by 4 bases; junction bases not matched to a gene: 12. As DNA, the CDR3 is TGTGCCAGCACCAGGACTAGCGGGGGGTTCGGGCGATACGAGCAGTACTTC. Protein: CASTRTSGGFGRYEQYF.

The V and J genes are TRBV24-1 and TRBJ2-7, with D maybe TRBD1 (5 bases). CDR3 size: 13 residues. Germline V gives CDR1 KGHDR, CDR2 SFDVKD. V was shortened by 5 bases and J by 1 base, with 8 bases between the two germline ends. CDR3 nucleotide sequence: TGTGCCACCAGTGGCAGGGATTCCTACGAGCAGTACTTC. Its protein product is CATSGRDSYEQYF.

The chain employs TRBV14 and TRBJ2-1, with 8 bases aligning to TRBD2. The CDR3 is 13 amino acids. J lost 10 bases, V lost 4 bases, and 6 bases had no gene match. The germline V gene has CDR1 SGHDN and CDR2 FVKESK. The CDR3 region has the DNA TGTGCCAGCAGCCGCGGACTAGCCTGGGAGCAGTTCTTC. Its translation: CASSRGLAWEQFF.

The chain couples TRBV19 to TRBJ1-6, with 10 bases matching TRBD1. The CDR3 extends over 13 amino acids. Germline trimming cut 5 bases from V and 14 bases from J; bases unmatched to any gene: 6. Germline loops: CDR1 LNHDA, CDR2 SQIVND (reference sequence). This CDR3 is CASSLGQGPTLHF. CDR3 sequence (DNA): TGTGCCAGTAGTCTGGGACAGGGGCCTACCCTCCACTTT.

The rearrangement uses TRBV6-5 and TRBJ1-2; weak D call: TRBD1 (5 bases). This CDR3 contains 13 residues. Germline V gives CDR1 MNHEY, CDR2 SVGAGI. The V gene lost 7 bases and the J gene lost 3 bases, with 12 bases spanning the gap. The CDR3: CASNTGVDYGYTF. CDR3 coding DNA: TGTGCCAGCAATACGGGGGTCGACTATGGCTACACCTTC.

This clone was observed at least ten times. V gene TRBV4-3 combines with J gene TRBJ1-1; D gene uncertain. The CDR3 has 16 residues. From germline, CDR1 is LGHNA and CDR2 YSLEER. With 0 bases removed from V and 4 bases from J, the gap between germline ends came to 15 bases. The CDR3 DNA is TGCGCCAGCAGCCAAGATCTTCCGGTAGGAGGCACTGAAGCTTTCTTT. It is translated as CASSQDLPVGGTEAFF.

This rearrangement joins TRBV9 to TRBJ2-5, with D possibly matching TRBD1 (6 bases). The length of the CDR3 is 14 residues. The germline gives CDR1 SGDLS, CDR2 YYNGEE. V was pared by 0 bases and J by 6 bases, with 12 bases between. Written as DNA, the CDR3 is TGTGCCAGCAGCGTAGACAGGGCTACAAAGACCCAGTACTTC. This encodes CASSVDRATKTQYF.

The chain combines TRBV19 with TRBJ1-4; 9 nucleotides align to TRBD1. Germline CDR1 reads LNHDA; CDR2 reads SQIVND (reference sequence). J lost 5 bases, V lost 9 bases, and 4 bases had no gene match. The CDR3 extends over 13 amino acids. The CDR3 sequence is CARPGTGNEKLFF. DNA for the CDR3: TGTGCCAGACCCGGGACAGGGAATGAAAAACTGTTTTTT.

This clone was counted a few times. The chain employs TRBV29-1 and TRBJ1-2; 8 nucleotides align to TRBD1. The CDR3 is 15 residues long. Germline V gene data show CDR1 as SQVTM and CDR2 as ANQGSEA. Trimming cost V 6 bases and J 4 bases; bases outside gene matches: 13. CDR3 sequence: CSVQVSGQGGYGYTF. The CDR3 DNA sequence: TGCAGCGTCCAGGTCAGCGGACAGGGTGGCTATGGCTACACCTTC.

This sequence joins TRBV29-1 and TRBJ2-7, with TRBD2 identical over 8 bases. V lost 0 bases to trimming and J lost 2 bases; unmatched junction nucleotides: 9. The CDR3 covers 16 residues. Germline CDR1 and CDR2: SQVTM and ANQGSEA. This CDR3 is CSVEDPQRGGTYEQYF. DNA of the CDR3: TGCAGCGTTGAAGATCCCCAACGGGGGGGGACCTACGAGCAGTACTTC.

This clone was found once. The chain employs TRBV5-3 and TRBJ1-5; 8 bases line up with TRBD1. TRBV5-3 is an open reading frame, and its role is uncertain. The CDR3 consists of 14 residues. Germline trimming cut 4 bases from V and 6 bases from J; bases unmatched to any gene: 6. The CDR3 bases are TGTGCCAGAAGCCCCACAGGGGGGGCTCAGCCCCAGCATTTT. This sequence encodes CARSPTGGAQPQHF.

The chain links TRBV27 to TRBJ1-5; possibly TRBD1 for D (6 bases). Per germline, CDR1 MNHEY and CDR2 SMNVEV (reference sequence). V gave up 5 bases and J gave up 3 bases, with 23 bases separating them. The CDR3 is 18 residues long. CDR3 sequence: CASSDYRGGVESNQPQHF. CDR3 sequence (DNA): TGTGCCAGCAGTGATTACCGGGGGGGCGTAGAGTCCAATCAGCCCCAGCATTTT.

The chain links TRBV6-5 to TRBJ1-2; 9 bases align to TRBD1. Germline values: CDR1 MNHEY, CDR2 SVGAGI. After removal of 4 bases from V and 4 bases from J, the junction contained 7 bases not matched to a gene. The CDR3 spans 15 residues. DNA of the CDR3: TGTGCCAGCAGTTCCCCAACAGGGGGCATCTATGGCTACACCTTC. Protein sequence: CASSSPTGGIYGYTF.

The V gene is TRBV10-2, the J gene TRBJ2-7, with D uncertain. Trimming took off 4 bases at V and 9 bases at J, with 16 bases between the two ends. The CDR3 totals 13 residues. Germline CDR1 and CDR2: WSHSY and SAAADI. CDR3 region: CASSGLQIDGQYF. The CDR3 DNA reads as TGCGCCAGCAGTGGCCTCCAAATAGATGGGCAGTACTTC.

This chain connects TRBV6-5 to TRBJ2-3; perhaps TRBD1 as D (5 bases). CDR1 and CDR2 (germline): MNHEY, SVGAGI. The length of the CDR3 is 15 residues. Trimming left V 6 bases short and J 0 bases short, with 13 bases between. CDR3 loop: CASSLTVASTDTQYF. The DNA for the CDR3 is TGTGCCAGCAGCTTGACAGTAGCTAGCACAGATACGCAGTATTTT.

The chain links TRBV15 to TRBJ2-1; 12 positions agree with TRBD1. Germline V gene sequence: CDR1 LNHNV, CDR2 YYDKDF (reference sequence). V lost 1 base to trimming and J lost 9 bases; unmatched junction nucleotides: 7. This CDR3 has 16 residues. CDR3 in DNA: TGTGCCACCAGCAGAGTGTTGGGACAGGGGGCAGCTGAGCAGTTCTTC. This translates into CATSRVLGQGAAEQFF.

This sequence joins TRBV7-3 and TRBJ2-1, with 7 bases lining up with TRBD1. With V trimmed by 5 bases and J by 2 bases, 3 bases remained unmatched. The CDR3 is made up of 14 amino acids. The germline V gene has CDR1 SGHTA and CDR2 FQGTGA. The CDR3 reads CASSLQGPYNEQFF. The CDR3 bases are TGTGCCAGCAGCCTACAGGGGCCCTACAATGAGCAGTTCTTC.

V usage is TRBV18 and J usage is TRBJ1-4; TRBD1 matches at 9 bases. V was pared by 3 bases and J by 7 bases, with 9 bases of the junction left unmatched. CDR3 length equals 16 residues. The germline V gene has CDR1 KGHSH and CDR2 LQKENI. For the CDR3, the DNA is TGTGCCAGCTCACCCCCGGGACAGGGAAGCGTTGAAAAACTGTTTTTT. Residues: CASSPPGQGSVEKLFF. Full variable domain (rest looked up from reference TRBV18 and TRBJ1-4): NAGVMQNPRHLVRRRGQEARLRCSPMKGHSHVYWYRQLPEEGLKFMVYLQKENIIDESGMPKERFSAEFPKEGPSILRIQQVVRGDSAAYFCASSPPGQGSVEKLFFGSGTQLSVL.

This chain joins TRBV5-1 and TRBJ2-2, with D possibly being TRBD2 (5 bases). Germline CDR1 reads SGHRS; CDR2 reads YFSETQ. Deletions cut 2 bases from V and 6 bases from J, with 17 bases between. CDR3 length: 16 amino acids. The CDR3 nucleotides read TGCGCCAGCAGCTTTTGGACGGGGATGAGGGCCGGGGAGCTGTTTTTT. It specifies CASSFWTGMRAGELFF.

The chain combines TRBV29-1 with TRBJ2-1; the match to TRBD2 covers 9 bases. This CDR3 is 15 amino acids long. Trimming at V came to 4 bases and at J to 4 bases, leaving 8 bases not matched to a gene. Germline loops: CDR1 SQVTM, CDR2 ANQGSEA. The CDR3 coding sequence is TGCAGCGTTGGCGGGGGGGCTGGGATTTACAATGAGCAGTTCTTC. Translated: CSVGGGAGIYNEQFF.

V is TRBV2 and J is TRBJ1-1; D ambiguous. Trimming stripped 5 bases from V and 6 bases from J, with 10 bases between. Germline values: CDR1 SNHLY, CDR2 FYNNEI. The CDR3 is 12 amino acids. In nucleotides, the CDR3 is TGTGCCAGCAGTCCTCGGGGTGCTGAAGCTTTCTTT. It yields the protein CASSPRGAEAFF.

This chain connects TRBV3-1 (or the pseudogene TRBV3-2) to TRBJ2-1; maybe TRBD1 (7 bases). The length of the CDR3 is 15 residues. The V end was cut by 0 bases, the J end by 10 bases, with 16 bases between. CDR1 and CDR2 (germline): LGHDT, YNNKEL (reference sequence). Here the CDR3 DNA reads TGTGCCAGCAGCCAAGATAGGCAGGGGGGAATGGAGCAGTTCTTC. Residues: CASSQDRQGGMEQFF.